Described below is a single TCR beta chain sequence and its context. This specimen belongs to a study of T cell responses to AZD1222 COVID-19 vaccine. In germline, CDR1 is SGHNT, CDR2 YENEEA. CDR3 length equals 15 residues. Trimming took 5 bases from V and 4 from J, leaving 14 bases between them. Data came from immunoSEQ multiplex PCR; TCRdb stores just in-frame clones and leaves some out. The sample comprises about 140,000 clones, 80% to 95% of which are singletons, and around 3.5% rests with the top ten. The specimen comprised peripheral blood, sampled 28 days after the second AZD1222 dose. This receptor was taken from an adult who received the AZD1222 COVID-19 vaccine. The J gene is TRBJ2-2, the V gene TRBV11-3; the D gene is possibly TRBD1 (6 bases). The DNA of the CDR3 is TGTGCCAGCAGCCTAGGGCAGGGGAGCACCGGGGAGCTGTTTTTT. Encoded protein: CASSLGQGSTGELFF.